This T cell receptor beta chain derives from a study of neurological immune-mediated disorders. TCRdb itself ran the 5' RACE reads through MiXCR, one entry per CDR3 protein. The data show fewer than 11,000 distinct CDR3 sequences, around 20% seen once. Germline loops: CDR1 MNHEY, CDR2 SMNVEV (reference sequence). The CDR3 is made up of 14 amino acids. V was clipped by 2 bases and J by 1 base, with 8 bases between them. This clonotype was observed at least ten times. Sample: CD8+ T cells from blood. The chain is built from TRBV27 and TRBJ2-5, with unresolved D. The TCR was taken from a woman between 55 and 75 years old with HTLV-1-associated myelopathy (HAM/TSP). The CDR3 DNA sequence: TGTGCCAGCAGTTTAACACACCTCCAAGAGACCCAGTACTTC. It is translated as CASSLTHLQETQYF.